The clone carrying this T cell receptor beta chain showed up many times. This sample was taken from a study of patients and donors after allogeneic stem cell transplantation. V was pared by 3 bases and J by 9 bases, with 12 bases between. The CDR3 has 13 residues. TCRdb itself ran the RT-PCR reads through MiXCR, one entry per CDR3 protein. The sample consists of roughly 940,000 distinct CDR3 sequences, around 17% of them appearing once. This receptor was identified in a human donor who was either an allogeneic HSCT recipient or a stem cell or donor lymphocyte infusion donor (not recorded which). It is not recorded whose cells these are; they may come from a transplant donor. The chain recombines TRBV12-3 or TRBV12-4 with TRBJ2-1; D remains ambiguous. The sample was blood, either unsorted or a sorted T cell fraction (not recorded which). The CDR3 reads CASSLGQFGEQFF. The CDR3 DNA reads as TGTGCCAGCAGTTTGGGTCAGTTCGGTGAGCAGTTCTTC.